A single TCR beta chain is shown here with its context. This CDR3 is 16 amino acids long. The V and J ends lost 5 bases and 5 bases, in that order; junction bases with no gene match: 13. Germline loops: CDR1 SGHAT, CDR2 FQDESV (reference sequence). The sample originates from a study of T cell changes during pregnancy in multiple sclerosis. The data were produced by immunoSEQ multiplex PCR, yet TCRdb's version contains in-frame clones alone and is incomplete. The sample records roughly 80,000 clones, about 92% being singletons. The sequenced sample was peripheral blood, obtained before pregnancy. The source of this sequence is a female donor with multiple sclerosis, enrolled in a pregnancy study. The V call is TRBV11-1, the J call TRBJ2-3; the match to TRBD2 covers 7 bases. CDR3 DNA: TGTGCCAGCAGCCCCCTATTTGCGGGAGCCAGAGATACGCAGTATTTT. Translation gives CASSPLFAGARDTQYF.